The 22 T cell receptor beta chains below come from one sample, sequenced in a study of blood T cell repertoires in COVID-19. TCRdb keeps only in-frame clones here, not all; method: immunoSEQ multiplex PCR. The sample contains about 240,000 clones, about four fifths of which appear only once. Sequencing was performed on PBMCs or T cells enriched from blood (not recorded which). These TCRs come from a woman aged 40-49 years who had been exposed to COVID-19.

The chain links TRBV6-1 to TRBJ1-1, with 9 bases matching TRBD1. V shed 3 bases, J shed 5 bases, and the junction held 4 bases outside the gene matches. Germline CDR1 MNHNS, CDR2 SASEGT. This CDR3 region has 14 residues. CDR3 nucleotide sequence: TGTGCCAGCAGTGATAGACAGGGGGGGACTGAAGCTTTCTTT. Translation: CASSDRQGGTEAFF.

The chain combines TRBV7-2 with TRBJ2-2; D is undetermined. This CDR3 is 15 amino acids long. CDR1 SGHTA and CDR2 FQGNSA come from the germline V gene. The V gene lost 4 bases and the J gene lost 3 bases, with 12 bases spanning the gap. CDR3 nucleotide sequence: TGTGCCAGCAGCTCCCAGGCGCGTGACACCGGGGAGCTGTTTTTT. Translating it yields CASSSQARDTGELFF.

The J gene is TRBJ2-2, the V gene TRBV2; tentative D call: TRBD2 (7 bases). Germline CDR1 reads SNHLY; CDR2 reads FYNNEI. CDR3 length equals 14 residues. V dropped 6 bases and J dropped 3 bases, with 11 bases sitting between them. CDR3 DNA sequence: TGTGCCAGCAGCGGGGGGCCGGACACCGGGGAGCTGTTTTTT. It is translated as CASSGGPDTGELFF.

The chain joins TRBV5-5 to TRBJ2-5, with D perhaps TRBD1 (6 bases). This CDR3 spans 14 amino acids. Looked up from germline, CDR1 is SGHKS and CDR2 is YYEKEE (reference sequence). V shed 1 base and J shed 2 bases, with 9 bases lying between them. CDR3 in DNA: TGTGCCAGCAGCTTGTTACAGGGACAAGAGACCCAGTACTTC. This sequence encodes CASSLLQGQETQYF.

This rearrangement joins TRBV11-2 to TRBJ2-5, with 8 bases that match TRBD2. The J segment lost 1 base and the V segment lost 7 bases, leaving 5 bases of the junction unmatched. Germline-derived CDR1 and CDR2 are SGHAT and FQNNGV. There are 14 residues in the CDR3. The CDR3 sequence is CASTSLAAQETQYF. As DNA, the CDR3 is TGTGCCAGCACCTCACTAGCGGCCCAAGAGACCCAGTACTTC.

This clone has just a few counts. V and J are TRBV10-3 and TRBJ1-5; D is unclear. CDR1 is ENHRY and CDR2 is SYGVKD in the germline V gene. The CDR3 is 16 amino acids. V was trimmed by 1 base and J by 11 bases, leaving 21 bases between them. CDR3: CAISEFTGALLEAQHF. The DNA of the CDR3 is TGTGCCATCAGTGAGTTCACGGGTGCCCTTTTGGAGGCCCAGCATTTT.

CDR3 nucleotide sequence: TGTGCCAGTAGTATCGGGACAGGGAACACTGAAGCTTTCTTT. It codes for CASSIGTGNTEAFF. The chain carries TRBV19 and TRBJ1-1, with TRBD1 matching 8 bases. V shed 3 bases and J 1 base; nucleotides not matched to a gene: 1. Per germline, CDR1 LNHDA and CDR2 SQIVND (reference sequence). The CDR3 has 14 residues.

The V and J genes are TRBV2 and TRBJ1-3, with 8 bases matching TRBD1. There are 16 residues in the CDR3. The V gene's germline CDR1 is SNHLY and CDR2 FYNNEI. V shed 2 bases, J shed 4 bases, and the junction held 7 bases outside the gene matches. The CDR3 DNA reads as TGTGCCAGCAGTGAAAGACAGGGGAGGTCGGGAAACACCATATATTTT. Translating gives CASSERQGRSGNTIYF.

The CDR3 sequence: CASSFRDRVNQPQHF. For the CDR3, the DNA is TGTGCCAGCAGTTTTCGGGACAGGGTCAATCAGCCCCAGCATTTT. The chain combines TRBV27 with TRBJ1-5; TRBD1 agrees at 9 bases. The CDR3 totals 15 residues. Per germline, CDR1 MNHEY and CDR2 SMNVEV (reference sequence). Germline trimming cut 3 bases from V and 3 bases from J; bases unmatched to any gene: 3.

For this clone: A much bigger clone sits one base away, suggesting this may be a read error. Other DNA sequences in the same sample also yield this CDR3. V usage is TRBV10-2 and J usage is TRBJ2-2; TRBD1 agrees at 7 bases. This CDR3 is 15 amino acids long. The germline V gene has CDR1 WSHSY and CDR2 SAAADI. The CDR3 is CASSGDRVNTGELFF. The CDR3 DNA is TGCGCCAGCAGCGGAGACAGGGTGAACACCGGGGAGTTGTTTTTT.

The J gene is TRBJ1-1, the V gene TRBV6-1; 9 bases line up with TRBD1. The length of the CDR3 is 17 residues. Germline values: CDR1 MNHNS, CDR2 SASEGT. Losses at the gene ends were 1 base for V and 2 bases for J; bases not matched to a gene: 8. CDR3 bases: TGTGCCAGCAGTGAAGACGGGACAGGGTCGGGAAACACTGAAGCTTTCTTT. Translating gives CASSEDGTGSGNTEAFF.

This clone was detected only a few times. The sample carries other DNA sequences with the same CDR3. The chain uses TRBV27 and TRBJ1-2; possibly TRBD1 for D (6 bases). Germline V gene data show CDR1 as MNHEY and CDR2 as SMNVEV (reference sequence). The length of the CDR3 is 13 residues. V lost 5 bases and J lost 2, with 9 bases in between. The CDR3 loop is CASSPQGNYGYTF. CDR3 nucleotide sequence: TGTGCCAGCAGTCCCCAGGGGAACTATGGCTACACCTTC.

V and J are TRBV6-5 and TRBJ1-2; TRBD1 matches 8 bases. Trimming cost V 9 bases and J 3 bases; bases outside gene matches: 9. This CDR3 has 14 residues. Germline V gene sequence: CDR1 MNHEY, CDR2 SVGAGI. The CDR3 here is CASSRDRRDYGYTF. The CDR3 nucleotides are TGTGCCAGTTCCCGGGACAGGCGGGACTATGGCTACACCTTC.

Here the CDR3 reads CASSISAGTGESTEAFF. CDR3 bases: TGTGCCAGCAGCATTAGTGCGGGGACAGGGGAAAGCACTGAAGCTTTCTTT. The chain uses TRBV21-1 and TRBJ1-1; the table's D call, TRBD1, was not checked against the DNA. TRBV21-1 is designated a pseudogene. The CDR3 has 17 residues.

The sample holds one count of this clone. The chain joins TRBV3-1 (or the pseudogene TRBV3-2) to TRBJ2-3; 7 nucleotides match TRBD2. Trimming at V came to 3 bases and at J to 2 bases, leaving 14 bases not matched to a gene. The CDR3 is 18 residues long. In germline, CDR1 is LGHDT, CDR2 YNNKEL (reference sequence). CDR3 sequence (DNA): TGTGCCAGCAGCCAGGGGTACACCGGGACTATTCCCACAGATACGCAGTATTTT. Protein sequence: CASSQGYTGTIPTDTQYF.

In this sample, this clone turned up a few times. The same CDR3 arises from other DNA sequences in this sample as well. The chain carries TRBV11-2 and TRBJ1-1; no reliable D call. The germline CDR1 and CDR2 sequences are SGHAT and FQNNGV. V was cut by 1 base and J by 1 base, with 4 bases left in between. There are 13 residues in the CDR3. The CDR3 nucleotides read TGTGCCAGCAGCTTAGGCAGGAACACTGAAGCTTTCTTT. This sequence encodes CASSLGRNTEAFF.

V is TRBV3-1 (or the pseudogene TRBV3-2) and J is TRBJ2-1; the D gene is possibly TRBD1 (5 bases). Trimming cost V 5 bases and J 8 bases, with 19 bases left between them. Germline CDR1 LGHDT, CDR2 YNNKEL (reference sequence). CDR3 length equals 15 residues. The CDR3 nucleotides read TGTGCCAGCAGCTGTGCGACAGTCGGCAGGGATGAGCAGTTCTTC. Its translation: CASSCATVGRDEQFF.

The CDR3 sequence is CASRLRAGARMSSGANVLTF. The CDR3 DNA is TGTGCCAGCCGCCTCCGAGCGGGGGCGCGGATGAGCTCTGGGGCCAACGTCCTGACTTTC. V and J are TRBV28 and TRBJ2-6; 8 bases map to TRBD2. Germline lookup yields CDR1 MDHEN and CDR2 SYDVKM. The CDR3 contains 20 residues. Trimming at V came to 8 bases and at J to 0 bases, leaving 18 bases not matched to a gene.

This clone appeared a single time. V gene TRBV6-5 combines with J gene TRBJ1-5; 7 bases align to TRBD1. This CDR3 is 15 amino acids long. V trimming: 6 bases; J trimming: 3 bases; junction bases outside the gene matches: 8. Germline CDR1 reads MNHEY; CDR2 reads SVGAGI. The CDR3 loop is CASSLNRGPNQPQHF. The CDR3 DNA is TGTGCCAGCAGCTTAAACAGGGGACCCAATCAGCCCCAGCATTTT.

V and J are TRBV28 and TRBJ1-3; D might be TRBD1 (5 bases). The V end was cut by 4 bases, the J end by 1 base, with 14 bases between. The germline gives CDR1 MDHEN, CDR2 SYDVKM. The length of the CDR3 is 16 residues. The CDR3 reads CASSSTGIGSGNTIYF. CDR3 DNA: TGTGCCAGCAGTTCAACAGGAATAGGGTCTGGAAACACCATATATTTT. Filled out from reference TRBV28 and TRBJ1-3, the complete variable domain reads DVKVTQSSRYLVKRTGEKVFLECVQDMDHENMFWYRQDPGLGLRLIYFSYDVKMKEKGDIPEGYSVSREKKERFSLILESASTNQTSMYLCASSSTGIGSGNTIYFGEGSWLTVV.

The chain has TRBV28 and TRBJ1-2; D is perhaps TRBD1 (6 bases). The CDR3 has 15 amino acids. The germline V and J ends were trimmed by 4 bases and 0 bases, with 12 bases remaining between them. The germline V gene encodes CDR1 MDHEN and CDR2 SYDVKM. The CDR3 spells CASSSNRDTNYGYTF. CDR3 DNA: TGTGCCAGCAGTTCTAACCGGGACACTAACTATGGCTACACCTTC.

This clone was found a few times. The chain combines TRBV21-1 with TRBJ1-1; TRBD1 is taken as the D call from the table, unchecked against the DNA. TRBV21-1 is recorded as a pseudogene. The CDR3 is 14 residues long. The CDR3 loop is CASSKYQANTEAFF. CDR3 sequence (DNA): TGTGCCAGCAGCAAATACCAGGCGAACACTGAAGCTTTCTTT.